These 22 T cell receptor beta chains came from one sample sequenced in a study of beta chain features in type 1 diabetes. All of the isolated RNA was reverse transcribed, so expressed TCRB transcripts were sequenced. Assay: immunoSEQ multiplex PCR; the TCRdb copy retains only in-frame clones and omits some. The table lists 310,000 or so clones, approximately 10% of them singletons. Material for sequencing was naive CD4+ T cells from blood. All receptors derive from a woman between 25 and 40 years old in good health.

This sequence joins TRBV28 and TRBJ2-5, with TRBD2 as a possible D gene (6 bases). V gave up 7 bases and J gave up 2 bases, with 11 bases separating them. Germline values: CDR1 MDHEN, CDR2 SYDVKM. The CDR3 is made up of 13 amino acids. DNA for the CDR3: TGTGCCAGCACCCTGGCGGGGCAAGAGACCCAGTACTTC. This sequence encodes CASTLAGQETQYF.

This clone was detected a few times. J is TRBJ2-7 and V is TRBV7-2; D uncertain. The CDR3 runs to 12 residues. CDR1 SGHTA and CDR2 FQGNSA come from the germline V gene. The V end lost 3 bases, the J end lost 3 bases, and 6 bases lay between the germline ends. CDR3 nucleotide sequence: TGTGCCAGCAGCTTTACCGGCTACGAGCAGTACTTC. Translating gives CASSFTGYEQYF.

This clone was observed a handful of times. The rearrangement joins TRBV28 to TRBJ2-1; maybe TRBD1 (5 bases). V was trimmed by 3 bases and J by 8 bases, leaving 14 bases between them. The CDR3 is 14 amino acids. Germline loops: CDR1 MDHEN, CDR2 SYDVKM. In nucleotides, the CDR3 is TGTGCCAGCAGTTTCAGGGTTGGTGTCCATGAGCAGTTCTTC. Translating it yields CASSFRVGVHEQFF.

This clone has just a few counts. The genes are TRBV9 and TRBJ2-5; 11 bases are shared with TRBD2. Germline CDR1 and CDR2: SGDLS and YYNGEE. The ends lost 3 bases at V and 2 bases at J; junction bases unmatched: 6. This CDR3 spans 16 amino acids. CDR3 nucleotide sequence: TGTGCCAGCAGCGAATCCGGGACTAGCGGTCAAGAGACCCAGTACTTC. Translated, it gives CASSESGTSGQETQYF.

This clone was seen a handful of times. The genes are TRBV29-1 and TRBJ2-3; tentatively, D is TRBD1 (5 bases). This CDR3 has 19 amino acids. Trimming removed 0 bases from V and 8 bases from J, with 30 bases in between. The germline V gene has CDR1 SQVTM and CDR2 ANQGSEA. The CDR3 nucleotides are TGCAGCGTTGAAGAATATGTCGGGCAGTCCACTCCTCTTAGGGGTACGCAGTATTTT. Translating it yields CSVEEYVGQSTPLRGTQYF.

In this sample, this clone turned up a few times. The V gene is TRBV29-1, the J gene TRBJ2-5; 10 nucleotides line up with TRBD2. Per germline, CDR1 SQVTM and CDR2 ANQGSEA. The CDR3 consists of 14 residues. The V segment lost 3 bases and the J segment 3 bases; nucleotides outside the gene matches: 4. The CDR3 DNA follows: TGCAGCGTTGATCGGACTAGCGGTAAAGAGACCCAGTACTTC. This translates into CSVDRTSGKETQYF.

The rearrangement uses TRBV4-1 and TRBJ2-1, with a tentative D call TRBD1 (6 bases). There are 15 residues in the CDR3. Trimming left V 1 base short and J 4 bases short, with 11 bases between. CDR1 is MGHRA, CDR2 YSYEKL, per germline. CDR3 sequence: CASSQAQGDYNEQFF. CDR3 DNA: TGCGCCAGCAGCCAAGCACAGGGTGATTACAATGAGCAGTTCTTC.

The rearrangement joins TRBV30 to TRBJ2-7; D perhaps matches TRBD2 (7 bases). Trimming removed 3 bases at V and 10 bases at J, with 16 bases between. This CDR3 has 12 residues. Germline CDR1 GTSNPN, CDR2 SVGIG (reference sequence). DNA for the CDR3: TGTGCCTGGAGCCCCGTGGGGGGGCCCCAGTACTTC. This codes for CAWSPVGGPQYF.

This sequence joins TRBV28 and TRBJ2-2, with D maybe TRBD1 (6 bases). Germline values: CDR1 MDHEN, CDR2 SYDVKM. Deletions cut 6 bases from V and 2 bases from J, with 7 bases between. The CDR3 covers 13 residues. The chain's CDR3 is CASRDRNTGELFF. The CDR3 nucleotides read TGTGCCAGCAGGGACAGAAACACCGGGGAGCTGTTTTTT.

This clone has more than one count but fewer than ten. The chain links TRBV30 to TRBJ2-1; TRBD2 aligns across 14 bases. CDR1 is GTSNPN and CDR2 is SVGIG in the germline V gene (reference sequence). The ends lost 1 base at V and 6 bases at J; junction bases unmatched: 14. This CDR3 has 19 amino acids. For the CDR3, the DNA is TGTGCCTGGAGTGGAATACGGACTAGCGGGAGGACCCCTCGCAATGAGCAGTTCTTC. This sequence encodes CAWSGIRTSGRTPRNEQFF.

The chain recombines TRBV28 with TRBJ2-1; D is possibly TRBD2 (6 bases). The CDR3 is 12 residues long. The germline gives CDR1 MDHEN, CDR2 SYDVKM. The ends were cut back, 6 bases at V and 9 bases at J, with 12 bases in the middle. CDR3 in amino acids: CASSLAEGEQFF. The CDR3 DNA reads TGTGCCAGCAGCTTAGCGGAAGGTGAGCAGTTCTTC.

This clone has just a few counts. The genes are TRBV19 and TRBJ2-1; 9 nucleotides align to TRBD2. This CDR3 is built from 18 residues. CDR1 is LNHDA, CDR2 SQIVND, per germline (reference sequence). V lost 7 bases to trimming and J lost 14 bases; unmatched junction nucleotides: 27. The CDR3 bases are TGTGCCAGTAATGGACCTCCCCAGACTAGCGGCCATCTTAAGCCGGAGTTCTTC. It yields the protein CASNGPPQTSGHLKPEFF. Combining the CDR3 with reference TRBV19 and TRBJ2-1 gives the whole variable domain DGGITQSPKYLFRKEGQNVTLSCEQNLNHDAMYWYRQDPGQGLRLIYYSQIVNDFQKGDIAEGYSVSREKKESFPLTVTSAQKNPTAFYLCASNGPPQTSGHLKPEFFGPGTRLTVL.

This clone was recorded a few times. V gene TRBV5-1 combines with J gene TRBJ2-2, with TRBD2 matching 7 bases. This CDR3 spans 17 amino acids. Trimming took 0 bases from V and 2 from J; bases not matched to a gene: 7. CDR1 and CDR2 from the germline V gene are SGHRS and YFSETQ. CDR3 coding DNA: TGCGCCAGCAGCTTGGGTTGGCTAGCGGATAACACCGGGGAGCTGTTTTTT. Translated: CASSLGWLADNTGELFF.

The chain carries TRBV15 and TRBJ2-2; 9 nucleotides agree with TRBD1. This CDR3 contains 15 residues. Germline values: CDR1 LNHNV, CDR2 YYDKDF (reference sequence). With 4 bases clipped from V and 6 bases from J, the junction kept 6 bases outside the gene matches. CDR3 sequence: CATSKGTGWAGELFF. The CDR3 coding sequence is TGTGCCACCAGCAAAGGGACAGGGTGGGCCGGGGAGCTGTTTTTT.

This clone was seen a handful of times. The chain uses TRBV2 and TRBJ2-1, with 9 bases aligning to TRBD2. The CDR3 contains 14 residues. The J segment lost 8 bases and the V segment lost 7 bases, leaving 9 bases of the junction unmatched. CDR1 is SNHLY, CDR2 FYNNEI, per germline. The CDR3 nucleotides are TGTGCCAGCATCGCGCGGGAGGGCCTGGATGAGCAGTTCTTC. Its protein product is CASIAREGLDEQFF.

This chain joins TRBV9 and TRBJ1-2; weak D call: TRBD1 (5 bases). Trimming left V 3 bases short and J 10 bases short, with 13 bases between. Germline V CDR1 and CDR2: SGDLS, YYNGEE. The CDR3 is made up of 12 amino acids. The CDR3 DNA reads TGTGCCAGCAGCGACTTTCAGGGCGCCTACACCTTC. Amino acids: CASSDFQGAYTF.

The genes are TRBV5-1 and TRBJ1-5; 12 bases fit TRBD1. CDR1 is SGHRS and CDR2 is YFSETQ in the germline V gene. V shed 4 bases and J 0 bases; nucleotides not matched to a gene: 8. CDR3 length: 18 residues. CDR3 coding DNA: TGCGCCAGCAGCCCGGGACAGGGGGCTACTTATAGCAATCAGCCCCAGCATTTT. The encoded protein is CASSPGQGATYSNQPQHF.

There are a few counts of this clone. CDR3 sequence: CASSNTVRQGSETQYF. The DNA for the CDR3 is TGTGCCAGCAGCAATACCGTCCGACAGGGATCAGAGACCCAGTACTTC. The V gene is TRBV21-1, the J gene TRBJ2-5; the table's D gene call, TRBD1, was not cross checked with the DNA. TRBV21-1 is an annotated pseudogene. The CDR3 covers 16 residues.

The chain couples TRBV30 to TRBJ2-7; the match to TRBD1 covers 7 bases. Per germline, CDR1 GTSNPN and CDR2 SVGIG (reference sequence). The CDR3 is 11 amino acids. V shed 3 bases and J 10 bases; nucleotides not matched to a gene: 6. CDR3 in DNA: TGTGCCTGGAGCAGACAGGGCCCCCAGTACTTC. This gives the protein CAWSRQGPQYF.

J is TRBJ2-5 and V is TRBV9, with 10 nucleotides matching TRBD1. V was clipped by 1 base and J by 4 bases; unmatched bases: 7. Germline V gives CDR1 SGDLS, CDR2 YYNGEE. This CDR3 is built from 16 residues. The CDR3 DNA is TGTGCCAGCAGCGTAACTTCGACAGGGGGCCGAGAGACCCAGTACTTC. Protein product: CASSVTSTGGRETQYF.

This clone showed up just a few times. The V call is TRBV5-6, the J call TRBJ1-1, with D maybe TRBD1 (6 bases). The CDR3 is made up of 14 amino acids. The germline gives CDR1 SGHDT, CDR2 YYEEEE. Trimming stripped 4 bases from V and 0 bases from J, with 10 bases between. CDR3 sequence: CASSSWTVNTEAFF. The CDR3 bases are TGTGCCAGCAGCAGTTGGACAGTGAACACTGAAGCTTTCTTT.

This chain connects TRBV11-1 to TRBJ2-7, with 9 positions matching TRBD2. The CDR3 runs to 14 residues. The V gene's germline CDR1 is SGHAT and CDR2 FQDESV (reference sequence). Losses at the gene ends were 5 bases for V and 4 bases for J; bases not matched to a gene: 6. The CDR3 here is CASSAPGLAYEQYF. CDR3 DNA: TGTGCCAGCAGCGCACCGGGACTAGCTTACGAGCAGTACTTC.